Shown below are 25 T cell receptor beta chains from a single sample sequenced in a study of blood T cell repertoires in COVID-19. The protocol was immunoSEQ multiplex PCR, while the TCRdb copy is restricted to in-frame clones and leaves out a portion. Here the sample spans over 130,000 clones, 87% being singletons. Sequencing input: peripheral blood. These receptors came from a woman in her fifties or sixties with active or convalescent COVID-19.

The V and J genes are TRBV5-1 and TRBJ2-3; 12 bases are a match to TRBD1. CDR3 length equals 16 residues. CDR1 and CDR2 (germline): SGHRS, YFSETQ. Trimming took 4 bases from V and 1 from J; bases not matched to a gene: 4. The CDR3 reads CASSKGTGGGTDTQYF. CDR3 bases: TGCGCCAGCAGCAAGGGGACAGGGGGCGGCACAGATACGCAGTATTTT.

The rearrangement links TRBV3-1 (or the pseudogene TRBV3-2) to TRBJ2-3; D is undetermined. V lost 3 bases to trimming and J lost 5 bases, with 6 bases between them. CDR1 is LGHDT, CDR2 YNNKEL, per germline (reference sequence). The CDR3 contains 12 residues. This chain's CDR3 is CASSHQVDTQYF. The CDR3 bases are TGTGCCAGCAGCCACCAGGTAGATACGCAGTATTTT.

This clone was found once. The chain uses TRBV11-3 and TRBJ1-3; no reliable D call. CDR3 length: 13 amino acids. Trimming shortened V by 5 bases and J by 0 bases, and 5 bases separated the two germline ends. Germline-derived CDR1 and CDR2 are SGHNT and YENEEA. CDR3 sequence: CASSAYSGNTIYF. The CDR3 DNA reads TGTGCCAGCAGCGCCTACTCTGGAAACACCATATATTTT.

The chain employs TRBV19 and TRBJ2-1; 14 bases agree with TRBD2. The germline CDR1 and CDR2 sequences are LNHDA and SQIVND (reference sequence). V lost 1 base and J lost 2; bases outside the gene matches: 4. There are 18 residues in the CDR3. The CDR3 DNA reads as TGTGCCAGTAGTATAGGGACTAGCGGGGGGAGGGCCTACAATGAGCAGTTCTTC. It codes for CASSIGTSGGRAYNEQFF. The whole variable domain, remainder taken from reference TRBV19 and TRBJ2-1, is DGGITQSPKYLFRKEGQNVTLSCEQNLNHDAMYWYRQDPGQGLRLIYYSQIVNDFQKGDIAEGYSVSREKKESFPLTVTSAQKNPTAFYLCASSIGTSGGRAYNEQFFGPGTRLTVL.

The CDR3 coding sequence is TGTGCCAGTAGTGTAAACAGGAGACTCTATGGCTACACCTTC. This translates into CASSVNRRLYGYTF. This rearrangement joins TRBV19 to TRBJ1-2; a possible D gene is TRBD1 (5 bases). The CDR3 sequence is 14 residues long. The ends were cut back, 5 bases at V and 4 bases at J, with 14 bases in the middle. The germline CDR1 and CDR2 sequences are LNHDA and SQIVND (reference sequence).

The chain uses TRBV27 and TRBJ1-2, with TRBD1 as a possible D gene (5 bases). This CDR3 region has 15 residues. Trimming removed 5 bases at V and 0 bases at J, with 13 bases between. Per the germline V gene, CDR1 is MNHEY and CDR2 is SMNVEV (reference sequence). Here the CDR3 DNA reads TGTGCCAGCAGTGGGGGGACGCGTGCTAACTATGGCTACACCTTC. Translated, it gives CASSGGTRANYGYTF.

This clone rates as medium-sized. The rearrangement joins TRBV2 to TRBJ2-2; a possible D gene is TRBD2 (5 bases). Germline-derived CDR1 and CDR2 are SNHLY and FYNNEI. V lost 3 bases to trimming and J lost 6 bases, with 8 bases between them. The CDR3 loop spans 13 amino acids. In nucleotides, the CDR3 is TGTGCCAGCAGTGAGAAACTAGCCGGGGAGCTGTTTTTT. This sequence encodes CASSEKLAGELFF.

V is TRBV29-1 and J is TRBJ2-3; the D gene is possibly TRBD2 (6 bases). Germline lookup yields CDR1 SQVTM and CDR2 ANQGSEA. CDR3 length: 13 residues. V lost 2 bases and J lost 7, with 13 bases in between. The CDR3 here is CSVEQGGVNTQYF. The CDR3 DNA is TGCAGCGTTGAACAGGGCGGGGTAAATACGCAGTATTTT.

The chain uses TRBV11-2 and TRBJ2-1; D is perhaps TRBD1 (6 bases). The length of the CDR3 is 12 residues. CDR1 and CDR2 (germline): SGHAT, FQNNGV. The germline V and J ends were trimmed by 1 base and 9 bases, with 7 bases remaining between them. The CDR3 DNA reads as TGTGCCAGCAGCTTAGTAGGGGGTGAGCAGTTCTTC. It is translated as CASSLVGGEQFF.

The rearrangement links TRBV7-2 to TRBJ2-2, with D unresolved. The V end was cut by 4 bases, the J end by 4 bases, with 7 bases between. Germline lookup yields CDR1 SGHTA and CDR2 FQGNSA. CDR3 size: 13 residues. The CDR3 DNA is TGTGCCAGCAGCTCGGGTGGCACCGGGGAGCTGTTTTTT. This codes for CASSSGGTGELFF. Supplemented by reference TRBV7-2 and TRBJ2-2, the full variable domain reads GAGVSQSPSNKVTEKGKDVELRCDPISGHTALYWYRQSLGQGLEFLIYFQGNSAPDKSGLPSDRFSAERTGGSVSTLTIQRTQQEDSAVYLCASSSGGTGELFFGEGSRLTVL.

This clone was recorded once. This chain links TRBV4-3 with TRBJ2-7, with D perhaps matching TRBD2 (6 bases). The CDR3 has 15 residues. Germline values: CDR1 LGHNA, CDR2 YSLEER. V was cut by 0 bases and J by 2 bases, with 11 bases left in between. The CDR3 reads CASSQDVGLTYEQYF. CDR3 DNA sequence: TGCGCCAGCAGCCAAGATGTGGGACTCACCTACGAGCAGTACTTC.

This rearrangement joins TRBV7-2 to TRBJ2-7; D not certain. The CDR3 has 12 amino acids. Trimming left V 2 bases short and J 6 bases short, with 8 bases between. The V gene's germline CDR1 is SGHTA and CDR2 FQGNSA. CDR3 amino acids: CASSLSAVEQYF. Written as DNA, the CDR3 is TGTGCCAGCAGCTTAAGTGCGGTCGAGCAGTACTTC.

This clone was picked up a small number of times. The V gene is TRBV7-8, the J gene TRBJ1-1; no definite D call. Trimming left V 5 bases short and J 10 bases short, with 14 bases between. This CDR3 spans 12 amino acids. The germline V gene encodes CDR1 SGHVS and CDR2 FQNEAQ. As DNA, the CDR3 is TGTGCCAGCAGCAAAGGACTTCTGGGAGCTTTCTTT. Protein sequence: CASSKGLLGAFF.

V is TRBV2 and J is TRBJ1-1, with TRBD1 identical over 12 bases. The CDR3 covers 14 residues. The germline V gene encodes CDR1 SNHLY and CDR2 FYNNEI. V was pared by 4 bases and J by 6 bases, with 3 bases of the junction left unmatched. In DNA, the CDR3 is TGTGCCAGCAGTGCGGGACAGGGGGCCCCTGAAGCTTTCTTT. This gives the protein CASSAGQGAPEAFF.

The J gene is TRBJ2-1, the V gene TRBV6-5; 10 nucleotides align to TRBD2. CDR1 is MNHEY and CDR2 is SVGAGI in the germline V gene. The ends lost 6 bases at V and 6 bases at J; junction bases unmatched: 5. CDR3 size: 14 residues. DNA of the CDR3: TGTGCCAGCAGGACGGGACTAGCGTTCAATGAGCAGTTCTTC. It specifies CASRTGLAFNEQFF.

The chain is built from TRBV20-1 and TRBJ1-2; D is uncertain. V shed 3 bases and J shed 9 bases, with 11 bases lying between them. The length of the CDR3 is 11 residues. Germline V gene sequence: CDR1 DFQATT, CDR2 SNEGSKA (reference sequence). This CDR3 is CSARVGASYTF. The DNA of the CDR3 is TGCAGTGCTAGGGTGGGCGCCAGCTACACCTTC.

The rearrangement uses TRBV6-4 and TRBJ2-3, with 12 bases that match TRBD2. V trimming: 3 bases; J trimming: 9 bases; junction bases outside the gene matches: 4. This CDR3 region has 14 residues. CDR1 MRHNA and CDR2 SNTAGT come from the germline V gene. The CDR3 nucleotides are TGTGCCAGCAGTGATCTAGCGGGGGGGCGAACGCAGTATTTT. It codes for CASSDLAGGRTQYF.

This chain joins TRBV30 and TRBJ1-2, with no clear D. The V end was cut by 3 bases, the J end by 0 bases, with 11 bases between. The CDR3 spans 14 residues. CDR1 and CDR2 (germline): GTSNPN, SVGIG (reference sequence). CDR3 amino acids: CAWRVREPNYGYTF. The CDR3 DNA reads as TGTGCCTGGAGGGTGCGGGAGCCTAACTATGGCTACACCTTC.

The chain joins TRBV6-4 to TRBJ1-1; D not certain. Per the germline V gene, CDR1 is MRHNA and CDR2 is SNTAGT. The length of the CDR3 is 15 residues. Trimming cost V 4 bases and J 4 bases, with 16 bases left between them. Written as DNA, the CDR3 is TGTGCCAGCAGTGTAGATTTTTCGGGGTCCACTGAAGCTTTCTTT. Its translation: CASSVDFSGSTEAFF.

This clone has a single count. The chain combines TRBV25-1 with TRBJ2-4, with TRBD1 matching over 8 bases. Germline CDR1 MGHDK, CDR2 SYGVNS. After removal of 4 bases from V and 3 bases from J, the junction contained 14 bases not matched to a gene. The length of the CDR3 is 18 residues. CDR3 region: CASSGQPRDRPNKNIQYF. CDR3 nucleotides: TGTGCCAGCAGTGGGCAGCCCCGGGACAGGCCTAACAAAAACATTCAGTACTTC.

The chain combines TRBV4-3 with TRBJ1-6; D perhaps matches TRBD1 (6 bases). V gave up 2 bases and J gave up 9 bases, with 14 bases separating them. Germline V gene sequence: CDR1 LGHNA, CDR2 YSLEER. This CDR3 is built from 15 residues. CDR3 loop: CASSQQVQGVSPLHF. CDR3 sequence (DNA): TGCGCCAGCAGCCAACAGGTACAGGGCGTTTCACCCCTCCACTTT.

This clone was counted between two and nine times. The rearrangement joins TRBV5-1 to TRBJ1-2; no clear D. V was cut by 0 bases and J by 4 bases, with 10 bases left in between. The CDR3 runs to 14 residues. The germline V gene has CDR1 SGHRS and CDR2 YFSETQ. CDR3 amino acids: CASSLVGGGYGYTF. CDR3 DNA: TGCGCCAGCAGCTTGGTAGGAGGAGGCTATGGCTACACCTTC.

This clone was found a few times. The gene calls are TRBV6-5 and TRBJ2-1; 11 bases fit TRBD2. CDR1 MNHEY and CDR2 SVGAGI come from the germline V gene. The junction had 4 bases not matched to a gene; V was cut back by 3 bases and J by 6 bases. The CDR3 runs 15 residues. The CDR3 DNA reads as TGTGCCAGCAGTTATCTACTAGCGGGGGTCAATGAGCAGTTCTTC. It is translated as CASSYLLAGVNEQFF.

The chain has TRBV19 and TRBJ2-5; maybe TRBD1 (6 bases). Trimming stripped 6 bases from V and 5 bases from J, with 16 bases between. This CDR3 has 14 residues. Per the germline V gene, CDR1 is LNHDA and CDR2 is SQIVND (reference sequence). The CDR3 spells CASSTAAGEETQYF. The CDR3 coding sequence is TGTGCCAGTAGCACTGCAGCAGGGGAGGAGACCCAGTACTTC.

This chain connects TRBV6-6 to TRBJ2-3; TRBD2 aligns across 11 bases. Germline lookup yields CDR1 MNHNY and CDR2 SVGAGI (reference sequence). This CDR3 contains 16 residues. The V gene end was trimmed by 2 bases and the J gene end by 0 bases; junction bases not matched to a gene: 1. In nucleotides, the CDR3 is TGTGCCAGCAGTTACGGGACTAGCGGTAGCACAGATACGCAGTATTTT. Protein: CASSYGTSGSTDTQYF.